A single sample is the source of the 31 T cell receptor beta chains below, sequenced in a study of identical twins. TCRdb reprocessed the 5' RACE reads with MiXCR, giving one entry per CDR3 protein. The repertoire holds 520,000 or so distinct CDR3 sequences, with under 25% as singletons. This same sample was also taken into another study, of T cells expressing NK-cell markers.

Material for sequencing was CD4+ T cells sorted from blood. The receptors were sampled from a woman under 30 in good health.

This chain links TRBV18 with TRBJ1-4, with unresolved D. The CDR3 is 13 residues long. The V end lost 3 bases, the J end lost 12 bases, and 14 bases lay between the germline ends. CDR1 is KGHSH, CDR2 LQKENI, per germline. The CDR3 bases are TGTGCCAGCTCACCGAGTAAAATTGGGGAACTGTTTTTT. Residues: CASSPSKIGELFF.

The CDR3 protein is CSAREGGVGIEAFF. In DNA form, the CDR3 reads TGCAGTGCTAGAGAGGGTGGGGTGGGGATTGAAGCTTTCTTT. The rearrangement links TRBV20-1 to TRBJ1-1, with D uncertain. CDR3 size: 14 residues. The V end was cut by 0 bases, the J end by 7 bases, with 15 bases between. Germline lookup yields CDR1 DFQATT and CDR2 SNEGSKA (reference sequence).

This clonotype was recorded a few times. V gene TRBV11-2 combines with J gene TRBJ2-3, with D possibly being TRBD2 (6 bases). Germline V gene sequence: CDR1 SGHAT, CDR2 FQNNGV. V lost 3 bases and J 4 bases, leaving 14 bases between the germline ends. CDR3 length equals 15 residues. CDR3 sequence reads: CASSFGSGYPDTQYF. CDR3 nucleotide sequence: TGTGCCAGCAGCTTTGGGAGCGGGTATCCAGATACGCAGTATTTT.

In its sample, this clonotype was seen a few times. The V call is TRBV7-2, the J call TRBJ2-3; 9 positions match TRBD2. The CDR3 covers 16 residues. CDR1 SGHTA and CDR2 FQGNSA come from the germline V gene. Germline trimming cut 1 base from V and 6 bases from J; bases unmatched to any gene: 8. CDR3 DNA sequence: TGTGCCAGCAGCTTAGAGTCTAGCGGGAATGGGGATACGCAGTATTTT. It yields the protein CASSLESSGNGDTQYF.

This clonotype was detected only a few times. The rearrangement links TRBV3-1 to TRBJ1-2; D unclear. The length of the CDR3 is 12 residues. Germline loops: CDR1 LGHDT, CDR2 YNNKEL (reference sequence). V lost 4 bases and J lost 7, with 10 bases in between. This CDR3 reads CASSLSFGGYTF. For the CDR3, the DNA is TGTGCCAGCAGCCTGAGTTTTGGTGGCTACACCTTC.

V is TRBV7-2 and J is TRBJ2-3; 9 bases are a match to TRBD2. The germline V gene has CDR1 SGHTA and CDR2 FQGNSA. V shed 5 bases, J shed 2 bases, and the junction held 11 bases outside the gene matches. The CDR3 runs to 17 residues. The CDR3 loop reads CASSTMGLAAITDTQYF. The CDR3 nucleotides are TGTGCCAGCAGCACTATGGGACTAGCAGCCATCACAGATACGCAGTATTTT.

The rearrangement links TRBV20-1 to TRBJ2-1, with 11 bases matching TRBD2. V lost 5 bases to trimming and J lost 2 bases; unmatched junction nucleotides: 5. Germline loops: CDR1 DFQATT, CDR2 SNEGSKA (reference sequence). The CDR3 totals 15 residues. CDR3 nucleotides: TGCAGTGCTTACCCGACTAGCGGGGCCTACAATGAGCAGTTCTTC. Translation: CSAYPTSGAYNEQFF.

This clonotype was found a few times. The chain is built from TRBV5-1 and TRBJ2-5, with D uncertain. The CDR3 loop spans 11 amino acids. V was pared by 4 bases and J by 4 bases, with 5 bases between. Germline CDR1 is SGHRS and CDR2 is YFSETQ. CDR3 loop: CASSVRETQYF. CDR3 in DNA: TGCGCCAGCAGCGTCCGAGAGACCCAGTACTTC.

The genes are TRBV20-1 and TRBJ1-2, with D hard to call. The germline V and J ends were trimmed by 4 bases and 7 bases, with 19 bases remaining between them. In germline, CDR1 is DFQATT, CDR2 SNEGSKA (reference sequence). This CDR3 is 14 amino acids long. The CDR3 DNA reads TGCAGTGCTAAGCCCCCGGCCCGCGGGATTGGCTACACCTTC. Residues: CSAKPPARGIGYTF.

Only a few counts were recorded for this clonotype. V gene TRBV5-1 combines with J gene TRBJ2-1; 12 bases fit TRBD2. This CDR3 comprises 16 residues. The V segment lost 2 bases and the J segment 4 bases; nucleotides outside the gene matches: 4. Germline CDR1 is SGHRS and CDR2 is YFSETQ. The CDR3 nucleotides are TGCGCCAGCAGCTTAGGACTAGCGGGGCTTTACAATGAGCAGTTCTTC. It translates to CASSLGLAGLYNEQFF.

This clonotype was counted between two and nine times. DNA of the CDR3: TGTGCCAGCAGTTTAGGTCCGGGACAGTACAATGAGCAGTTCTTC. This sequence encodes CASSLGPGQYNEQFF. The chain carries TRBV12-3 or TRBV12-4 and TRBJ2-1, with TRBD1 matching 7 bases. The V segment lost 1 base and the J segment 4 bases; nucleotides outside the gene matches: 4. This CDR3 spans 15 amino acids.

V and J are TRBV9 and TRBJ2-5, with D perhaps TRBD2 (6 bases). There are 15 residues in the CDR3. The V gene lost 3 bases and the J gene lost 7 bases, with 19 bases spanning the gap. The germline V gene encodes CDR1 SGDLS and CDR2 YYNGEE. CDR3 region: CASSAGTALYATQYF. DNA of the CDR3: TGTGCCAGCAGCGCGGGGACTGCTCTCTATGCGACCCAGTACTTC.

J is TRBJ2-1 and V is TRBV2; 8 bases are shared with TRBD2. Germline values: CDR1 SNHLY, CDR2 FYNNEI. This CDR3 is built from 13 residues. V dropped 8 bases and J dropped 12; count of bases not matched to a gene: 12. Here the CDR3 reads CASSERERWVQFF. The CDR3 nucleotides are TGTGCCAGCTCGGAGCGGGAGAGGTGGGTGCAGTTCTTC.

In its sample, this clonotype was seen many times. This sequence joins TRBV12-3 or TRBV12-4 and TRBJ2-1; D remains unclear. V lost 5 bases and J 3 bases, leaving 11 bases between the germline ends. The CDR3 contains 14 residues. Here the CDR3 DNA reads TGTGCCAGCAGTCTGAGCCATATCTACAATGAGCAGTTCTTC. Encoded protein: CASSLSHIYNEQFF.

V gene TRBV9 combines with J gene TRBJ1-5; D is uncertain. V shed 0 bases and J shed 0 bases, with 10 bases lying between them. CDR3 length equals 16 residues. Germline assignment: CDR1 SGDLS and CDR2 YYNGEE. The CDR3 reads CASSVGSGNSNQPQHF. The CDR3 region has the DNA TGTGCCAGCAGCGTAGGGTCGGGGAATAGCAATCAGCCCCAGCATTTT.

This clonotype was counted many times. Here the CDR3 DNA reads TGCAGTGCCCGAAGGACGGGGGAGAACACTGAAGCTTTCTTT. Its protein product is CSARRTGENTEAFF. This chain uses TRBV20-1 with TRBJ1-1; D perhaps matches TRBD1 (5 bases). The V end was cut by 6 bases, the J end by 1 base, with 15 bases between. This CDR3 is 14 amino acids long. CDR1 and CDR2 (germline): DFQATT, SNEGSKA (reference sequence).

The chain uses TRBV6-1 and TRBJ2-5; no clear D gene. This CDR3 has 11 amino acids. The germline V and J ends were trimmed by 3 bases and 6 bases, with 5 bases remaining between them. Germline CDR1 and CDR2: MNHNS and SASEGT. CDR3 nucleotide sequence: TGTGCCAGCAGTGAGCGGCAGACCCAGTACTTC. Amino acids: CASSERQTQYF.

This clonotype has only a few counts. The chain recombines TRBV19 with TRBJ2-2, with no clear D. The CDR3 extends over 14 amino acids. V lost 2 bases to trimming and J lost 5 bases, with 9 bases between them. Germline CDR1 is LNHDA and CDR2 is SQIVND (reference sequence). The CDR3 DNA follows: TGTGCCAGTAGTATATCTTTCCCAACCGGGGAGCTGTTTTTT. Translation gives CASSISFPTGELFF.

This clonotype was found a few times. This chain links TRBV4-3 with TRBJ2-6; TRBD2 matches at 7 bases. Germline V gene lookup returns CDR1 LGHNA and CDR2 YSLEER. This CDR3 has 17 residues. V lost 0 bases and J lost 0; bases outside the gene matches: 2. CDR3 residues: CASSQDGGVSGANVLTF. CDR3 in DNA: TGCGCCAGCAGCCAAGATGGGGGGGTCTCTGGGGCCAACGTCCTGACTTTC.

This clonotype was seen ten or more times. The chain couples TRBV7-9 to TRBJ1-1; the D gene is possibly TRBD1 (6 bases). Germline values: CDR1 SEHNR, CDR2 FQNEAQ (reference sequence). The ends were cut back, 4 bases at V and 9 bases at J, with 15 bases in the middle. The CDR3 totals 13 residues. The CDR3 protein is CASSSGTFWQAFF. For the CDR3, the DNA is TGTGCCAGCAGCTCCGGGACATTCTGGCAAGCTTTCTTT.

The rearrangement links TRBV20-1 to TRBJ1-1; D is perhaps TRBD1 (5 bases). This CDR3 has 12 residues. V lost 6 bases and J 7 bases, leaving 15 bases between the germline ends. Germline V gene lookup returns CDR1 DFQATT and CDR2 SNEGSKA (reference sequence). CDR3 loop: CSASERQIEAFF. In DNA form, the CDR3 reads TGCAGTGCCAGCGAAAGACAGATTGAAGCTTTCTTT.

About this clonotype itself: A read error is possible here, since a much larger clone lies one base away. The V call is TRBV20-1, the J call TRBJ2-7, with D possibly being TRBD1 (6 bases). The V end lost 1 base, the J end lost 3 bases, and 10 bases lay between the germline ends. Germline CDR1 is DFQATT and CDR2 is SNEGSKA (reference sequence). The CDR3 has 13 amino acids. The CDR3 DNA reads TGCAGTGCTAGAGGACAGGCCTACTACGAGCAGTACTTC. Amino acid sequence: CSARGQAYYEQYF.

The table lists this clonotype with a few counts. The rearrangement uses TRBV9 and TRBJ1-5; D remains unclear. Trimming shortened V by 4 bases and J by 0 bases, and 11 bases separated the two germline ends. Germline CDR1 and CDR2: SGDLS and YYNGEE. The CDR3 runs to 15 residues. CDR3 residues: CASSSAGYSNQPQHF. The CDR3 DNA sequence: TGTGCCAGCAGCTCGGCGGGATATAGCAATCAGCCCCAGCATTTT.

The V and J genes are TRBV4-2 and TRBJ2-7; 8 nucleotides match TRBD2. The length of the CDR3 is 14 residues. Trimming removed 4 bases from V and 1 base from J; junction bases left unmatched: 3. CDR1 LGHNA and CDR2 YNFKEQ come from the germline V gene. The CDR3 DNA is TGTGCCAGCAGCCCGGGGGGGAGATCCTACGAGCAGTACTTC. This codes for CASSPGGRSYEQYF.

This chain joins TRBV20-1 and TRBJ2-5; no reliable D call. The CDR3 length is 13 residues. The V end was cut by 4 bases, the J end by 1 base, with 10 bases between. The V gene's germline CDR1 is DFQATT and CDR2 SNEGSKA (reference sequence). The CDR3 sequence: CSAKGPGQETQYF. Here the CDR3 DNA reads TGCAGTGCTAAGGGTCCCGGCCAAGAGACCCAGTACTTC.

This clonotype was seen a handful of times. V is TRBV18 and J is TRBJ1-5, with D unclear. CDR1 is KGHSH, CDR2 LQKENI, per germline. V was trimmed by 0 bases and J by 2 bases, leaving 8 bases between them. The CDR3 loop spans 15 amino acids. The CDR3 reads CASSPPRTGNQPQHF. The CDR3 nucleotides are TGTGCCAGCTCACCACCGAGAACAGGCAATCAGCCCCAGCATTTT.

The chain uses TRBV10-3 and TRBJ1-5; 7 nucleotides agree with TRBD1. Trimming at V came to 9 bases and at J to 5 bases, leaving 7 bases not matched to a gene. The CDR3 is 13 residues long. The germline V gene has CDR1 ENHRY and CDR2 SYGVKD. CDR3 DNA: TGTGCCATTGGCCTGACAGGGCATCAGCCCCAGCATTTT. It is translated as CAIGLTGHQPQHF.

This chain's CDR3 is CASSSTGIGTQYF. The CDR3 DNA sequence: TGTGCCAGCAGTTCCACAGGGATCGGGACCCAGTACTTC. This chain connects TRBV6-2 or TRBV6-3 to TRBJ2-5; D is perhaps TRBD1 (6 bases). Germline CDR1 reads MNHEY; CDR2 reads SVGEGT. There are 13 residues in the CDR3. Trimming stripped 4 bases from V and 7 bases from J, with 13 bases between.

The table lists this clonotype with a few counts. V and J are TRBV20-1 and TRBJ2-7; 11 bases match TRBD2. Germline V gene sequence: CDR1 DFQATT, CDR2 SNEGSKA (reference sequence). Trimming at V came to 0 bases and at J to 2 bases, leaving 3 bases not matched to a gene. CDR3 length: 15 amino acids. Here the CDR3 DNA reads TGCAGTGCTAGAGATTTAGCGGGGGGGCCCTACGAGCAGTACTTC. Its protein product is CSARDLAGGPYEQYF.

This clonotype was seen a few times. The chain couples TRBV6-5 to TRBJ1-4, with D hard to call. The CDR3 length is 15 residues. V was pared by 4 bases and J by 8 bases, with 17 bases between. The germline V gene encodes CDR1 MNHEY and CDR2 SVGAGI. CDR3 coding DNA: TGTGCCAGCAGTTCAAGCTCCCGGGATCCGGAAAAACTGTTTTTT. This translates into CASSSSSRDPEKLFF.

The chain carries TRBV7-9 and TRBJ1-2; D uncertain. CDR3 length equals 14 residues. CDR1 is SEHNR and CDR2 is FQNEAQ in the germline V gene (reference sequence). V lost 5 bases and J 4 bases, leaving 14 bases between the germline ends. The CDR3 bases are TGTGCCAGCAGCCCAAACGGGCGGATCTATGGCTACACCTTC. This sequence encodes CASSPNGRIYGYTF. The complete variable domain, with remaining parts taken from reference TRBV7-9 and TRBJ1-2, reads DTGVSQNPRHKITKRGQNVTFRCDPISEHNRLYWYRQTLGQGPEFLTYFQNEAQLEKSRLLSDRFSAERPKGSFSTLEIQRTEQGDSAMYLCASSPNGRIYGYTFGSGTRLTVV.